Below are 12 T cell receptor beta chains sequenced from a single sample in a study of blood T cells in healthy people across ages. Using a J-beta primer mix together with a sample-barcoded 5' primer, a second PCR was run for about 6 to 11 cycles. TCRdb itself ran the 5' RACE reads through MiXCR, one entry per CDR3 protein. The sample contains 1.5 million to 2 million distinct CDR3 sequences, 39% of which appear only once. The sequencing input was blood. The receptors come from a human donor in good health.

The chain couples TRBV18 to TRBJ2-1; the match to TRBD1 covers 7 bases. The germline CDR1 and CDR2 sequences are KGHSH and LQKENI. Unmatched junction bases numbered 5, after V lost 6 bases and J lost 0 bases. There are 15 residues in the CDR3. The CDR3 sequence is CASSPGTDSYNEQFF. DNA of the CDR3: TGTGCCAGCTCCCCCGGGACAGACTCCTACAATGAGCAGTTCTTC.

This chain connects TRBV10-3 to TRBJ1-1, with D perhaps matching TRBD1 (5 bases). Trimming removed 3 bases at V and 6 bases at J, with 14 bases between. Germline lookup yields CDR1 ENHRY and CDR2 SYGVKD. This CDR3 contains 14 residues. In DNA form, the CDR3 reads TGTGCCATCAGTGATGGGCGACAGCTTCCTGAAGCTTTCTTT. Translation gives CAISDGRQLPEAFF.

The DNA of the CDR3 is TGCAGTGCTAGTCGGACAGGGGGCAAGTTCTACTATGGCTACACCTTC. Residues: CSASRTGGKFYYGYTF. V is TRBV20-1 and J is TRBJ1-2; TRBD1 aligns across 11 bases. J lost 3 bases, V lost 3 bases, and 9 bases had no gene match. The germline gives CDR1 DFQATT, CDR2 SNEGSKA (reference sequence). This CDR3 is built from 16 residues.

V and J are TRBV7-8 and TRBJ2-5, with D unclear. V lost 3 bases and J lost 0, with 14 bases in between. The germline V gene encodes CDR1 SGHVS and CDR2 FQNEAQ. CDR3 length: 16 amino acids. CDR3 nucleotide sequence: TGTGCCAGCAGCTTCGGCTATCAGCAATACCAAGAGACCCAGTACTTC. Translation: CASSFGYQQYQETQYF. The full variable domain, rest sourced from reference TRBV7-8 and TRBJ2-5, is GAGVSQSPRYKVAKRGQDVALRCDPISGHVSLFWYQQALGQGPEFLTYFQNEAQLDKSGLPSDRFFAERPEGSVSTLKIQRTQQEDSAVYLCASSFGYQQYQETQYFGPGTRLLVL.

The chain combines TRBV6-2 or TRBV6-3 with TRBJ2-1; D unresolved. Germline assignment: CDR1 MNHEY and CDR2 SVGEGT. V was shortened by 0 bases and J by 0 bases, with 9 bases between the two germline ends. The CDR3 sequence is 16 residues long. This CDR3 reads CASSYSVESSYNEQFF. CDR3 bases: TGTGCCAGCAGTTACTCGGTCGAGAGCTCCTACAATGAGCAGTTCTTC.

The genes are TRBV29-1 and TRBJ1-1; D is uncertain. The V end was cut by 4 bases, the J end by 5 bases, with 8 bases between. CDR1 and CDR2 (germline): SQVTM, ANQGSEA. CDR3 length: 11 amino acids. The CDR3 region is CSVGRRTEAFF. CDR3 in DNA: TGCAGCGTTGGCCGACGGACTGAAGCTTTCTTT.

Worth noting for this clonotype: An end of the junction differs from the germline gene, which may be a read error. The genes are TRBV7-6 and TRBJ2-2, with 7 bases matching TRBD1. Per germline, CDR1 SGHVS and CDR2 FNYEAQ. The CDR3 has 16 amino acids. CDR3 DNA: TGTGCCAGCAGCCCGTGGGGACAGTTAAACACCGGGGAACTGTTTTTT. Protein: CASSPWGQLNTGELFF.

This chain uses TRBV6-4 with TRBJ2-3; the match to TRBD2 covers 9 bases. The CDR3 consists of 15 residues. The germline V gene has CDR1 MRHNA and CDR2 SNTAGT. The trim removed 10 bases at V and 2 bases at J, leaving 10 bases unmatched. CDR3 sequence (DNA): TGTGCCAACAGGGCAACTAGCGGGCTCACAGATACGCAGTATTTT. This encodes CANRATSGLTDTQYF.

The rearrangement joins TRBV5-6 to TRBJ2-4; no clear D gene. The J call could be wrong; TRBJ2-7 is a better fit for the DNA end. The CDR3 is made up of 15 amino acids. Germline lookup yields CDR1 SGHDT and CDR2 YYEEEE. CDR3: CASSLGLSATYEQYF. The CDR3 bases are TGTGCCAGCAGCTTGGGCCTTTCTGCAACCTACGAGCAGTACTTC.

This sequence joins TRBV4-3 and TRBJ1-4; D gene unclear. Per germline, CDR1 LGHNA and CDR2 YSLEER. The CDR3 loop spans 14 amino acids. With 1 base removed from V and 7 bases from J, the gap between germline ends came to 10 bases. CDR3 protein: CASSQVHQAEKLFF. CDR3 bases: TGCGCCAGCAGCCAAGTGCACCAGGCTGAAAAACTGTTTTTT.

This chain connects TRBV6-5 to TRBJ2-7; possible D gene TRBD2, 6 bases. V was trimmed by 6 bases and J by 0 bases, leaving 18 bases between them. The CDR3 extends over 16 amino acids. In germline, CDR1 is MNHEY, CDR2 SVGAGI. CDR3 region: CASRTGGRQASYEQYF. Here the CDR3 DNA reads TGTGCCAGCAGGACCGGGGGACGCCAGGCCTCCTACGAGCAGTACTTC.

As DNA, the CDR3 is TGCAGTGCTAGAGATGGGCATAGCCCCTACAATGAGCAGTTCTTC. It is translated as CSARDGHSPYNEQFF. The rearrangement links TRBV20-1 to TRBJ2-1; no clear D. The CDR3 covers 15 residues. Germline CDR1 and CDR2: DFQATT and SNEGSKA (reference sequence). V was shortened by 0 bases and J by 2 bases, with 11 bases between the two germline ends.